These 26 T cell receptor beta chains were all obtained from the same sample, sequenced in a study of early T cells in non-severe SARS-CoV-2 infection. Each CDR3 protein is one row after TCRdb ran MiXCR on the 5' RACE reads. The data hold around 70,000 distinct CDR3 sequences, with 12% observed a single time. Input material: whole blood. Receptors were obtained from an adult who was a healthcare worker with PCR-confirmed SARS-CoV-2 infection or an uninfected control (not recorded which).

This clonotype was recorded many times. The chain combines TRBV7-2 with TRBJ2-2; 9 nucleotides agree with TRBD2. V was pared by 5 bases and J by 8 bases, with 9 bases of the junction left unmatched. From germline, CDR1 is SGHTA and CDR2 FQGNSA. The CDR3 has 15 residues. The CDR3 region is CASSPGTSIVGELFF. CDR3 nucleotides: TGTGCCAGCAGCCCCGGGACTAGCATAGTGGGGGAGCTGTTTTTT.

This clonotype was counted ten times or more. The rearrangement uses TRBV6-2 or TRBV6-3 and TRBJ2-1, with TRBD1 matching over 9 bases. This CDR3 is 21 amino acids long. Looked up from germline, CDR1 is MNHEY and CDR2 is SVGEGT. V was pared by 5 bases and J by 0 bases, with 20 bases of the junction left unmatched. CDR3 DNA: TGTGCCAGCAGTACCGGCCCTGGGACAGGGCTTCGACCGAGCTCCTACAATGAGCAGTTCTTC. Protein: CASSTGPGTGLRPSSYNEQFF.

This clonotype came up many times. This rearrangement joins TRBV4-3 to TRBJ1-2, with TRBD1 identical over 10 bases. Germline values: CDR1 LGHNA, CDR2 YSLEER. The J segment lost 2 bases and the V segment lost 4 bases, leaving 4 bases of the junction unmatched. There are 15 residues in the CDR3. The CDR3 bases are TGCGCCAGCAGCCGGGACAGGGGAGTAAACTATGGCTACACCTTC. Protein sequence: CASSRDRGVNYGYTF.

The V gene is TRBV20-1, the J gene TRBJ2-3; D is undetermined. Germline V CDR1 and CDR2: DFQATT, SNEGSKA (reference sequence). V was cut by 5 bases and J by 1 base, with 13 bases left in between. The CDR3 runs to 14 residues. The CDR3 DNA reads TGCAGTGCTCCAATCTCGCGGCGCACAGATACGCAGTATTTT. The encoded protein is CSAPISRRTDTQYF.

This clonotype was detected a few times. This chain connects TRBV5-8 to TRBJ2-2, with D possibly being TRBD1 (5 bases). V was trimmed by 4 bases and J by 0 bases, leaving 10 bases between them. The germline gives CDR1 SGHTS, CDR2 YDEGEE. CDR3 length: 15 amino acids. The chain's CDR3 is CASSLTGPNTGELFF. The CDR3 DNA reads TGTGCCAGCAGCCTTACAGGTCCGAACACCGGGGAGCTGTTTTTT.

This clonotype was seen at least ten times. This CDR3 is CSVASGLGLLAFF. The CDR3 nucleotides are TGCAGCGTTGCTTCGGGACTAGGCTTGTTGGCTTTCTTT. The chain links TRBV29-1 to TRBJ1-1; TRBD1 might be the D (5 bases). Per germline, CDR1 SQVTM and CDR2 ANQGSEA. The V end lost 4 bases, the J end lost 11 bases, and 20 bases lay between the germline ends. This CDR3 spans 13 amino acids.

The genes are TRBV9 and TRBJ2-1; 7 bases fit TRBD2. CDR1 and CDR2 (germline): SGDLS, YYNGEE. This CDR3 has 15 amino acids. V lost 0 bases, J lost 9 bases, and 9 bases stayed unmatched. The CDR3: CASSVASGWTIEQFF. CDR3 bases: TGTGCCAGCAGCGTAGCTAGCGGATGGACAATTGAGCAGTTCTTC.

There are a few counts of this clonotype. The chain links TRBV12-3 or TRBV12-4 to TRBJ2-7; 7 nucleotides match TRBD2. Germline trimming cut 5 bases from V and 3 bases from J; bases unmatched to any gene: 10. The CDR3 spans 15 residues. The CDR3 region has the DNA TGTGCCAGCAGTCTGGGGCTAGCGGTTAACTACGAGCAGTACTTC. Protein: CASSLGLAVNYEQYF.

This clonotype occurred many times. This sequence joins TRBV6-4 and TRBJ2-2; a possible D gene is TRBD2 (5 bases). The CDR3 spans 13 residues. Trimming removed 5 bases from V and 1 base from J, with 5 bases in between. Germline V gene sequence: CDR1 MRHNA, CDR2 SNTAGT. The CDR3 DNA is TGTGCCAGCAGTAGCGGGAACACCGGGGAGCTGTTTTTT. Residues: CASSSGNTGELFF.

The V gene is TRBV4-3, the J gene TRBJ2-2, with D possibly TRBD2 on 5 matching bases. Trimming took off 0 bases at V and 13 bases at J, with 18 bases between the two ends. Germline V lookup: CDR1 LGHNA, CDR2 YSLEER. The CDR3 runs to 15 residues. CDR3 in DNA: TGCGCCAGCAGCCAAGATCTGGATCTCGGAGGTGGGCTGTTTTTT. Encoded protein: CASSQDLDLGGGLFF.

This clonotype turned up a few times. The chain couples TRBV7-2 to TRBJ2-7; D is uncertain. With 7 bases removed from V and 3 bases from J, the gap between germline ends came to 19 bases. The CDR3 sequence is 15 residues long. Germline CDR1 is SGHTA and CDR2 is FQGNSA. The CDR3 region is CASTSSPARYYEQYF. CDR3 sequence (DNA): TGTGCCAGCACTAGTAGCCCCGCCAGGTACTACGAGCAGTACTTC.

The genes are TRBV3-1 and TRBJ2-7; 7 bases match TRBD2. The CDR3 consists of 15 residues. The V gene's germline CDR1 is LGHDT and CDR2 YNNKEL (reference sequence). The junction had 5 bases not matched to a gene; V was cut back by 3 bases and J by 0 bases. In DNA form, the CDR3 reads TGTGCCAGCAGCCACCGGGGGGACCTCTCCTACGAGCAGTACTTC. Its translation: CASSHRGDLSYEQYF.

This clonotype was counted only a few times. The chain combines TRBV10-2 with TRBJ2-5, with 9 bases fitting TRBD2. Germline V gives CDR1 WSHSY, CDR2 SAAADI. This CDR3 contains 17 residues. Losses at the gene ends were 2 bases for V and 1 base for J; bases not matched to a gene: 8. In DNA form, the CDR3 reads TGCGCCAGCAGTGAGGGGGCCAGCGGGGGGTCCCAAGAGACCCAGTACTTC. Protein product: CASSEGASGGSQETQYF.

The table lists this clonotype with many counts. The chain carries TRBV7-9 and TRBJ2-3; no clear D. Germline loops: CDR1 SEHNR, CDR2 FQNEAQ (reference sequence). The V gene lost 5 bases and the J gene lost 1 base, with 7 bases spanning the gap. The CDR3 consists of 13 residues. Written as DNA, the CDR3 is TGTGCCAGCAGCACCGACCGCACAGATACGCAGTATTTT. Translating it yields CASSTDRTDTQYF.

This clonotype came up a few times. The genes are TRBV12-2 and TRBJ2-7. TRBV12-2 is reported as a pseudogene. The CDR3 is made up of 12 amino acids. In nucleotides, the CDR3 is TGTGCAACCCCACAGAGCTCCTACGAGCAGTACTTC. Protein product: CATPQSSYEQYF.

There are many counts of this clonotype. This sequence joins TRBV29-1 and TRBJ1-1, with D maybe TRBD1 (5 bases). This CDR3 has 11 residues. The germline V gene has CDR1 SQVTM and CDR2 ANQGSEA. V was cut by 4 bases and J by 8 bases, with 11 bases left in between. CDR3 bases: TGCAGCGTTGCCCCGGGACTAGAAGCTTTCTTT. Its protein is CSVAPGLEAFF.

This clonotype has a handful of counts. This sequence joins TRBV12-3 or TRBV12-4 and TRBJ1-6; possibly TRBD1 for D (5 bases). This CDR3 is 14 amino acids long. Between the trimmed V and J ends, which lost 3 bases and 7 bases, there was a span of 10 bases. CDR3 loop: CASSLGRGNSPLHF. The CDR3 DNA sequence: TGTGCCAGCAGTTTGGGACGGGGAAATTCACCCCTCCACTTT.

This sequence joins TRBV3-1 and TRBJ1-2; no reliable D call. CDR1 and CDR2 from the germline V gene are LGHDT and YNNKEL (reference sequence). This CDR3 contains 13 residues. Trimming pared 5 bases from V and 2 bases from J, leaving 9 bases between. In DNA form, the CDR3 reads TGTGCCAGCAGCTCGGACTCGAACTATGGCTACACCTTC. Amino acid sequence: CASSSDSNYGYTF.

In this sample, this clonotype turned up many times. J is TRBJ1-5 and V is TRBV20-1, with 8 bases fitting TRBD1. This CDR3 contains 19 residues. Germline lookup yields CDR1 DFQATT and CDR2 SNEGSKA (reference sequence). The ends lost 3 bases at V and 4 bases at J; junction bases unmatched: 20. CDR3 sequence reads: CSARVEPETGAGFNQPQHF. The CDR3 DNA reads as TGCAGTGCTAGGGTTGAACCCGAGACAGGGGCTGGCTTTAATCAGCCCCAGCATTTT.

The table lists this clonotype with many counts. Here the CDR3 DNA reads TGCAGTGCTAAGGGGAGCCGGGACACTGAAGCTTTCTTT. This encodes CSAKGSRDTEAFF. This chain links TRBV20-1 with TRBJ1-1; possibly TRBD1 for D (5 bases). CDR3 length: 13 residues. Looked up from germline, CDR1 is DFQATT and CDR2 is SNEGSKA (reference sequence). The V end lost 4 bases, the J end lost 3 bases, and 12 bases lay between the germline ends.

There are many counts of this clonotype. The rearrangement uses TRBV5-8 and TRBJ1-4; D perhaps matches TRBD1 (6 bases). CDR1 SGHTS and CDR2 YDEGEE come from the germline V gene. V lost 0 bases to trimming and J lost 1 base, with 16 bases between them. The CDR3 runs to 18 residues. CDR3 residues: CASSLEGDRSITNEKLFF. The DNA for the CDR3 is TGTGCCAGCAGCTTGGAAGGTGACAGGAGCATAACTAATGAAAAACTGTTTTTT.

This clonotype was counted ten times or more. The genes are TRBV11-2 and TRBJ1-6; D possibly corresponds to TRBD1 (6 bases). Per germline, CDR1 SGHAT and CDR2 FQNNGV. Between the trimmed V and J ends, which lost 6 bases and 9 bases, there was a span of 18 bases. The CDR3 loop spans 15 amino acids. CDR3 sequence: CASRTGGGVSSPLHF. The CDR3 region has the DNA TGTGCCAGCAGGACGGGAGGGGGTGTTAGTTCACCCCTCCACTTT.

The chain combines TRBV5-4 with TRBJ2-1; D is unresolved. The CDR3 extends over 11 amino acids. Germline lookup yields CDR1 SGHNT and CDR2 YYREEE (reference sequence). V lost 10 bases to trimming and J lost 6 bases, with 11 bases between them. The CDR3 bases are TGTGCCGAGACTGCCCTCAATGAGCAGTTCTTC. It codes for CAETALNEQFF.

The rearrangement links TRBV14 to TRBJ2-7; perhaps TRBD1 as D (5 bases). The germline CDR1 and CDR2 sequences are SGHDN and FVKESK. V gave up 4 bases and J gave up 3 bases, with 10 bases separating them. This CDR3 region has 13 residues. DNA of the CDR3: TGTGCCAGCAGCCGGCCCCAGGGCTACGAGCAGTACTTC. Translated: CASSRPQGYEQYF.

The chain uses TRBV24-1 and TRBJ2-1; tentatively, D is TRBD2 (5 bases). V was shortened by 4 bases and J by 6 bases, with 18 bases between the two germline ends. The CDR3 is 16 amino acids. Per the germline V gene, CDR1 is KGHDR and CDR2 is SFDVKD. CDR3 loop: CATSDPGGRNPNEQFF. Here the CDR3 DNA reads TGTGCCACCAGTGACCCAGGCGGGCGGAATCCCAATGAGCAGTTCTTC.

Only a few counts were recorded for this clonotype. This chain joins TRBV18 and TRBJ2-3; 7 nucleotides align to TRBD1. The CDR3 runs 13 residues. Germline CDR1 reads KGHSH; CDR2 reads LQKENI. J was trimmed by 8 bases and V by 5 bases; bases with no gene match: 7. CDR3 in DNA: TGTGCCAGCTCAGACAGGGACCAGGGTACGCAGTATTTT. Residues: CASSDRDQGTQYF.